This note documents a single T cell receptor (beta chain) sequence. These data belong to a study of T cell responses to AZD1222 COVID-19 vaccine. Using immunoSEQ multiplex PCR, the repertoire was profiled, and TCRdb retains in-frame clones only, with some absent. Of a few hundred thousand clones listed, approximately 93% are singletons. Trimming removed 3 bases at V and 0 bases at J, with 5 bases between. The CDR3 contains 13 residues. Germline CDR1 MDHEN, CDR2 SYDVKM. The chain recombines TRBV28 with TRBJ2-5, with D unresolved. The TCR originated in an adult in good health. Here the sequenced sample was peripheral blood, taken on day 0 of AZD1222 vaccination. The CDR3 DNA follows: TGTGCCAGCAGTTTTGGCAACCAAGAGACCCAGTACTTC. As protein: CASSFGNQETQYF. Full variable domain (rest looked up from reference TRBV28 and TRBJ2-5): DVKVTQSSRYLVKRTGEKVFLECVQDMDHENMFWYRQDPGLGLRLIYFSYDVKMKEKGDIPEGYSVSREKKERFSLILESASTNQTSMYLCASSFGNQETQYFGPGTRLLVL.